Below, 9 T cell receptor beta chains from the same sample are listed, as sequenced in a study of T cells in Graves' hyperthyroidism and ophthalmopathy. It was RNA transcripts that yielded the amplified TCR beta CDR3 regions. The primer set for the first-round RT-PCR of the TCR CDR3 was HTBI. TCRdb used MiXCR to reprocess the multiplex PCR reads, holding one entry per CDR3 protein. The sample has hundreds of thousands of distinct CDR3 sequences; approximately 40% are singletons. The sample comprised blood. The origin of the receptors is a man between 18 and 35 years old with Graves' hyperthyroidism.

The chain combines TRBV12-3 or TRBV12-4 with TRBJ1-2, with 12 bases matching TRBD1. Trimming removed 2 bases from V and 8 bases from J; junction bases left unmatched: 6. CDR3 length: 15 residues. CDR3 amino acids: CASSLSGTGGDGYTF. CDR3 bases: TGTGCCAGCAGTTTATCCGGGACAGGGGGCGACGGCTACACCTTC.

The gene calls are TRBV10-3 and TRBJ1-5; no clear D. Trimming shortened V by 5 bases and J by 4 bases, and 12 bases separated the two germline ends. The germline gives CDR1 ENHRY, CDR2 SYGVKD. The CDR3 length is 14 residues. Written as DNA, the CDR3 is TGTGCCATCAGTACCCAGGATCTAAATCAGCCCCAGCATTTT. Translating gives CAISTQDLNQPQHF.

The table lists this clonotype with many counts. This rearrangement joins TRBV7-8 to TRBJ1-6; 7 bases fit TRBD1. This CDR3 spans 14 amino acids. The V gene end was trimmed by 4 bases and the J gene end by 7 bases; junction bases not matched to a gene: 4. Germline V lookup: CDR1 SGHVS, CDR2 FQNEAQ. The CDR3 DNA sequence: TGTGCCAGCAGCTACGACAGGGCAAATTCACCCCTCCACTTT. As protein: CASSYDRANSPLHF.

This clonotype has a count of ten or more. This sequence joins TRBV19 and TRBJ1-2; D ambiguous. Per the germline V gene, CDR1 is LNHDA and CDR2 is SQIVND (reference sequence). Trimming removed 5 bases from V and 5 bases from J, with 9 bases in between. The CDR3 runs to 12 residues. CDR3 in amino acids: CASSQAPYGYTF. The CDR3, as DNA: TGTGCCAGTAGTCAGGCGCCTTATGGCTACACCTTC.

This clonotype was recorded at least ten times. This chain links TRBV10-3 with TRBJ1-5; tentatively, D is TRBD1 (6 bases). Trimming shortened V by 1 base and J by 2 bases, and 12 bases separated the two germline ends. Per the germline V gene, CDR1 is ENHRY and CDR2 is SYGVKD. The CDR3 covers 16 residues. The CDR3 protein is CAISELAPGGNQPQHF. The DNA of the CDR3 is TGTGCCATCAGTGAGTTGGCCCCAGGGGGCAATCAGCCCCAGCATTTT.

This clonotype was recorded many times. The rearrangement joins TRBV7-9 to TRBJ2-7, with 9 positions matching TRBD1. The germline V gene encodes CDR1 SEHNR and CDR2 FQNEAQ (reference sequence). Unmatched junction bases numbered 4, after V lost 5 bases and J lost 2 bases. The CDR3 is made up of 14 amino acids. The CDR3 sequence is CASSHRQGAYEQYF. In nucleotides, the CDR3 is TGTGCCAGCAGCCACCGACAGGGGGCCTACGAGCAGTACTTC.

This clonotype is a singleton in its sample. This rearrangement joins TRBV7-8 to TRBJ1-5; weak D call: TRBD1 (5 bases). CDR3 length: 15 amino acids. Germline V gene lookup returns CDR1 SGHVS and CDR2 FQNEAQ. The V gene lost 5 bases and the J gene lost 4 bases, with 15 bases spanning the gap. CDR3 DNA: TGTGCCAGCAGCAGAGGGAACAGGACTAATCAGCCCCAGCATTTT. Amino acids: CASSRGNRTNQPQHF.

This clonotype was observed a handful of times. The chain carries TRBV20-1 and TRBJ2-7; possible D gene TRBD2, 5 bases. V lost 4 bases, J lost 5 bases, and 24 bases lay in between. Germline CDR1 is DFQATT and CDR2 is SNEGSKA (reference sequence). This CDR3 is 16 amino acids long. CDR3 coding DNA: TGCAGTGCTACCGCGCCTTCGGCCGCAGCGGCAAACGAGCAGTACTTC. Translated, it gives CSATAPSAAAANEQYF.

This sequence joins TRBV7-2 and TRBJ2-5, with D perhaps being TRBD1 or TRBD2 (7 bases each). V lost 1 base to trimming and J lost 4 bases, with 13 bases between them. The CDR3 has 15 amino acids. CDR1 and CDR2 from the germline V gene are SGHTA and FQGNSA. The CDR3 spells CASSLVARGGETQYF. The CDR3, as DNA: TGTGCCAGCAGCTTAGTCGCCAGGGGGGGAGAGACCCAGTACTTC.